What follows is one T cell receptor (beta chain) and its context. Its antigen is still unknown. In germline, CDR1 is MNHNS, CDR2 SASEGT. V shed 0 bases and J shed 11 bases, with 11 bases lying between them. CDR3 length: 13 residues. Data came from immunoSEQ multiplex PCR; TCRdb stores just in-frame clones and leaves some out. The sample has over 100,000 clones, about nine tenths seen once. This entry comes from a study of T cell responses to AZD1222 COVID-19 vaccine. Points from the study as a whole: It should be noted that donors were predominantly white British and more often female, and clonal diversity was possibly underestimated.

Material: peripheral blood, obtained on day 0 of AZD1222 vaccination. The chain uses TRBV6-1 and TRBJ2-1; tentatively, D is TRBD1 (6 bases). The receptor's source is an adult in good health. For the CDR3, the DNA is TGTGCCAGCAGTGAAGCGTACAGGGACCAGCAGTTCTTC. Protein: CASSEAYRDQQFF.